Included here is one T cell receptor (beta chain) sequence, with context. Its target is unknown. This specimen comes from a study of blood T cells in healthy people across ages. Regarding the study as a whole: Diversity of TCR beta correlated strongly with naive T cell percentage.

Peripheral blood from each donor was collected in a volume of 8 to 10 milliliters. The use of a sample-barcoded 5' primer and a J-beta primer mix characterized a second PCR of about 7 to 12 cycles. TCRdb independently ran MiXCR on the 5' RACE reads; one entry per CDR3 protein. The sample records under 2,000,000 distinct CDR3 sequences, about 49% being singletons. Germline CDR1 and CDR2: SEHNR and FQNEAQ (reference sequence). After removal of 5 bases from V and 13 bases from J, the junction contained 11 bases not matched to a gene. This CDR3 region has 14 residues. V and J are TRBV7-9 and TRBJ2-1; 10 nucleotides align to TRBD2. The clonotype comes from a woman aged 40 to 50 in good health. The source material was blood. The CDR3 region has the DNA TGTGCCAGCAGCCCTAGCACTAGCGGGGTGCCACAGTTCTTC. This encodes CASSPSTSGVPQFF. The entire variable domain, with the rest obtained from reference TRBV7-9 and TRBJ2-1, is as follows: DTGVSQNPRHKITKRGQNVTFRCDPISEHNRLYWYRQTLGQGPEFLTYFQNEAQLEKSRLLSDRFSAERPKGSFSTLEIQRTEQGDSAMYLCASSPSTSGVPQFFGPGTRLTVL.